This entry concerns a single TCR beta chain. The CDR3 totals 15 residues. In germline, CDR1 is LGHDT, CDR2 YNNKEL (reference sequence). Trimming stripped 3 bases from V and 1 base from J, with 12 bases between. Some clones are missing from TCRdb's copy, which holds only in-frame ones; the method was immunoSEQ multiplex PCR. The sample includes 200,000 to 250,000 clones, 82% of them seen just once. This specimen comes from a study of blood T cell repertoires in COVID-19. Study-wide context: Italy, Spain and the United States were the sources of the convalescent and acute COVID-19 samples.

The origin of this receptor is a woman aged 35 to 49 with acute or convalescent COVID-19. Sequenced: peripheral blood. The chain employs TRBV3-1 (or the pseudogene TRBV3-2) and TRBJ1-1; perhaps TRBD1 as D (5 bases). For the CDR3, the DNA is TGTGCCAGCAGCCATGGGGGGTGGACGAACACTGAAGCTTTCTTT. Its protein product is CASSHGGWTNTEAFF.